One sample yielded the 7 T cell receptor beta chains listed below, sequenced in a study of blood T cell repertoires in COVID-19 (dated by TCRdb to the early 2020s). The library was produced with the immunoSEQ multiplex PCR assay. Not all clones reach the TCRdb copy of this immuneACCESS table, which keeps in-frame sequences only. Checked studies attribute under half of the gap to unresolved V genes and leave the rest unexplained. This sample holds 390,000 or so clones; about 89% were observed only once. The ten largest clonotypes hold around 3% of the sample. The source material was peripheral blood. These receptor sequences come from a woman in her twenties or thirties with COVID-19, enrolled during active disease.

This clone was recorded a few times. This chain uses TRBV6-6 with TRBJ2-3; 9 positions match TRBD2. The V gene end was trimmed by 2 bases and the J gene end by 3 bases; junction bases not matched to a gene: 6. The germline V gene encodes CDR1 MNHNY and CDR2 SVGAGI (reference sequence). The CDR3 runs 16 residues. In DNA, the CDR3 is TGTGCCAGCAGTTACGCGGGGGGGGTTGGGACAGATACGCAGTATTTT. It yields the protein CASSYAGGVGTDTQYF.

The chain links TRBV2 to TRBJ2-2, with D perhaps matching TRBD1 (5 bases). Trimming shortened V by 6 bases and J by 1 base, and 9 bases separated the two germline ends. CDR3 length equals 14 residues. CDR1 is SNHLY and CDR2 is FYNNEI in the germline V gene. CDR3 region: CASSLGQNTGELFF. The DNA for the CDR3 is TGTGCCAGCAGCCTCGGACAGAACACCGGGGAGCTGTTTTTT.

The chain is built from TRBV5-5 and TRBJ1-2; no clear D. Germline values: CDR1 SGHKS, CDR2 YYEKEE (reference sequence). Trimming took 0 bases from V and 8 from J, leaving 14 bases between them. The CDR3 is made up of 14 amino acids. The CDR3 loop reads CASSLDPLGSGYTF. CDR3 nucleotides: TGTGCCAGCAGCTTGGACCCGCTGGGCTCCGGCTACACCTTC.

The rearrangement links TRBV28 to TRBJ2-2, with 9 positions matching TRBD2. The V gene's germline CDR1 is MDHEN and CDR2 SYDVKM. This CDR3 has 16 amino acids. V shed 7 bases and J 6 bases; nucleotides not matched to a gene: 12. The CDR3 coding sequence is TGTGCCAGCACATATTATTACCGCGGGGGGGCCGGGGAGCTGTTTTTT. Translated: CASTYYYRGGAGELFF.

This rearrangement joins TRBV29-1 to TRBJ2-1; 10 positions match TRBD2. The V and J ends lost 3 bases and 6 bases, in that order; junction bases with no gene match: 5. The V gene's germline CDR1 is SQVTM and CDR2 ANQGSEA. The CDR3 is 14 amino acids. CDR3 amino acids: CSVEVSSGSNEQFF. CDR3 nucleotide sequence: TGCAGCGTTGAGGTTTCTAGCGGGAGCAATGAGCAGTTCTTC.

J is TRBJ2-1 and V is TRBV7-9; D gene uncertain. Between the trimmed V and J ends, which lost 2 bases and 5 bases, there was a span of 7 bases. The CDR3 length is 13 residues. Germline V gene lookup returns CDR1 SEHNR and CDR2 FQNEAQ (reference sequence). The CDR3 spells CASSLSQNNEQFF. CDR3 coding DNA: TGTGCCAGCAGCTTATCACAGAACAATGAGCAGTTCTTC.

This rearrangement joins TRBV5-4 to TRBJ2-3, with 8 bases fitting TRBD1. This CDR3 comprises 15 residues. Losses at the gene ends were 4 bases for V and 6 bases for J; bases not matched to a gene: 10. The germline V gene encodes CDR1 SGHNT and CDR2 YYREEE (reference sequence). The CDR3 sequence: CASSAGQASSDTQYF. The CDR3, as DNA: TGTGCCAGCAGCGCGGGACAGGCGAGTAGCGATACGCAGTATTTT.